This TCR beta chain was identified in a study of vaccination effects on CD4 cells after COVID-19 (dated by TCRdb to 2022 to 2024). Broadly, across the study: Post-vaccine samples across the study were collected a median of 72 days after the second dose, with a range of 14 to 241. SARS-CoV-2 spike-specific CD4+ TCR repertoires from before and after mRNA vaccination were compared in COVID-19 convalescent patients and in infection-naive vaccine recipients. Altogether, 10 COVID-19 convalescent patients and a few SARS-CoV-2-naive healthy vaccine recipients made up the full study. In the study, cultures from other donors were sequenced using the Oncomine TCR Beta short-read assay on an Illumina iSeq 100. What the research found in general, with its limitations: In healthy vaccine recipients, vaccine-induced clones were almost all SARS-CoV-2 mono-reactive, with only 1 of 255 being cross-reactive with common cold coronaviruses. The study was limited by a small number of convalescent patients, and early post-infection timepoints were lacking. Both infection-induced and vaccine-induced clones contracted markedly at late post-vaccination timepoints, which is consistent with waning T cell responses.

CDR1 and CDR2 (SNHLY, FYNNEI) derive from the germline V gene. From its cysteine to its phenylalanine, the CDR3 spans 13 amino acids. Only the CDR3 part of the read is kept: 39 bases, read in frame from the first base. For this chain, trimming is 8 bases at the V end and 1 base at the J end, and the number of junction bases without a gene match is 2. The protocol used for the library was the immunoSEQ multiplex PCR assay. DNA from the cultured, isolated CD4+ T cells was subjected to TCR beta CDR3 sequencing. In the paper's pipeline: Non-productive TCR sequences were removed and reads were trimmed to the CDR3 region, keeping CDR3s of at least 7 amino acids. Antigen-specific clonotypes were identified with the MANAFEST web app by comparing expansion in peptide wells against reference cultures. Positive clones required FDR<0.05 expansion versus reference and all other wells, odds ratio above 5, and frequency above 0.1% in two replicate wells. Cross-reactive clonotypes were defined as significantly expanded in SARS-CoV-2 spike wells and in at least one common cold coronavirus spike condition. CDR3 similarity was assessed by Levenshtein distance with the stringdist R package, and unrooted trees were built with ape in R 3.6.1. This is the immuneACCESS table as TCRdb keeps it, with only in-frame sequences that have V and J called. A part of the clones is gone; compared with another copy, unresolved V genes explain less than half, and the rest is unexplained. That table gives V, J and clone size, and the DNA gave D and trimming. This sample has about 81,000 clones in its table, and around 74% of those were observed once. The ten largest clones represent over 0.95% of the sample.

In the ViraFEST assay, PBMC were stimulated with viral peptide pools, and antigen-specific CD4+ T cell clonotypes were then identified by expansion using TCR sequencing. After less than 13 days of culture, CD4+ T cells were isolated with the EasySep CD4+ T cell isolation kit. Two doses of either the BNT162b2 or the mRNA-1273 mRNA SARS-CoV-2 vaccine were administered to participants. Negative nucleocapsid antibody results before and after vaccination confirmed that the healthy vaccine recipients had no prior SARS-CoV-2 infection. Each well held over 1.5 million PBMC cultured in IMDM containing approximately 5% human AB serum, 10 IU/ml IL-2 and gentamicin, along with around 11 ug/ml peptides. Half of the culture medium was replaced with fresh IL-2-containing medium on days 3 and 7. Unless noted otherwise, every peptide stimulation condition was cultured in triplicate wells. PBMC were separated from whole blood using Ficoll-Paque Plus gradient centrifugation and were then either cryopreserved at -140C or used fresh. The spike proteins of SARS-CoV-2 and of the common cold coronaviruses HCoV-NL63, HCoV-OC43 and HCoV-229E were spanned by overlapping peptide pools. The QIAamp micro DNA kit was used to extract genomic DNA from the cultured CD4+ T cells.

A remark on this clone: Its antigen specificity is not known. Base qualities are missing; no much larger clone stands one base away.

The specimen comprised CD4+ T cells from PBMCs cultured with HCoV-OC43 spike peptides, sampled after COVID-19 vaccination. The intended sense of this specimen's cell subset or site label: HCoV-OC43 spike overlapping peptide pool stimulation. The sequence was collected from a human donor who received a COVID-19 vaccine. Recombination linked TRBV2 to TRBJ1-1, with 9 bases in between that match TRBD1. In nucleotide form, the sequence is TGTGCCAGCGCGGGACAGGGGAACACTGAAGCTTTCTTT. This codes for CASAGQGNTEAFF.